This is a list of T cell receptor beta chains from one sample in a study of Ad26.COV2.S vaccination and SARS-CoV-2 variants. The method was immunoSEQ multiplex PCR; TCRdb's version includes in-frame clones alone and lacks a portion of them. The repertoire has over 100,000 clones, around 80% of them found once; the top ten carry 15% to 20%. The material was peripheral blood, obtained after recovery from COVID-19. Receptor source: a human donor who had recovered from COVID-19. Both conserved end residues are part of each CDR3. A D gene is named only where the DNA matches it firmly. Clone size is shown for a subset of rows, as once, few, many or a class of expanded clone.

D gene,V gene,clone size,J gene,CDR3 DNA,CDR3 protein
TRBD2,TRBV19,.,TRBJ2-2,TGTGCCAGTAGTATAGGGTGGGAGGGCGGCAACACCGGGGAGCTGTTTTTT,CASSIGWEGGNTGELFF
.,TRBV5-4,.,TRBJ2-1,TGTGCCAGCAGCTTGTCCGGGAATTCCTACAATGAGCAGTTCTTC,CASSLSGNSYNEQFF
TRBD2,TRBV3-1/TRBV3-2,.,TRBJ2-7,TGTGCCAGCAGCCAAGGGACTAGCGGACACGACGAGCAGTACTTC,CASSQGTSGHDEQYF
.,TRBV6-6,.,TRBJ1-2,TGTGCCAGCAGAAACAGAGAAAACTTTGGCTACACCTTC,CASRNRENFGYTF
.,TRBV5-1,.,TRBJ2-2,TGCGCCAGCAGCTTGAAGGCAGAGAGCACCGGGGAGCTGTTTTTT,CASSLKAESTGELFF
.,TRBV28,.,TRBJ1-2,TGTGCCTCCGGGTATTCGGGCTATGGCTACACCTTC,CASGYSGYGYTF
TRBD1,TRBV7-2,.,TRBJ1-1,TGTGCCAGCAGCCAGGGGGGCTACTTGAACACTGAAGCTTTCTTT,CASSQGGYLNTEAFF
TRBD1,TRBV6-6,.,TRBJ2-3,TGTGCCAGCAGACCGACAGGGGGCGGCACAGATACGCAGTATTTT,CASRPTGGGTDTQYF
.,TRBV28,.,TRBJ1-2,TGTGCCAGCAGTGACCCGACTGGCTACACCTTC,CASSDPTGYTF
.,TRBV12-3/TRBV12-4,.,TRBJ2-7,TGTGCCAGCAGCGGGGCCTACGAGCAGTACTTC,CASSGAYEQYF
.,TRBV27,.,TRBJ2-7,TGTGCCAGCAGTTTAGGGACCGGGGGCGAGCAGTACTTC,CASSLGTGGEQYF
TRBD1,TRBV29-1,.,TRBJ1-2,TGCAGCGGCGGGACAGGGGTTGGCTACACCTTC,CSGGTGVGYTF
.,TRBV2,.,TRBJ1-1,TGTGCCAGCAATGTTTTTCCACATCGGGGCACTGAAGCTTTCTTT,CASNVFPHRGTEAFF
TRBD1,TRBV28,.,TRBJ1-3,TGTGCCAGCCACCGGGACAGGGGGCTTGGAAACACCATATATTTT,CASHRDRGLGNTIYF
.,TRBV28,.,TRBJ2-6,TGTGCCAGCAGTCCAAGCTCTGGGGCCAACGTCCTGACTTTC,CASSPSSGANVLTF
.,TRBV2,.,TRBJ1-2,TGTGCCAGCAGTGCTGGGTGGGGCAGTGGCTACACCTTC,CASSAGWGSGYTF
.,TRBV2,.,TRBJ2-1,TGTGCCAGCAGCGACCACGGGGGACAGGAGCAGTTCTTC,CASSDHGGQEQFF
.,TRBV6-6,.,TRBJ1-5,TGTGCCAGCAGTTATCCAGGGAGTAGCAATCAGCCCCAGCATTTT,CASSYPGSSNQPQHF
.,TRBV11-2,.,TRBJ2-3,TGTGCCAGCAGCTTAGTACAGGGCCCCCCAGATACGCAGTATTTT,CASSLVQGPPDTQYF
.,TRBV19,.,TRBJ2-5,TGTGCCAGTAGTATCCAGGGGGGGAAGGAGACCCAGTACTTC,CASSIQGGKETQYF
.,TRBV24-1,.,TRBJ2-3,TGTGCCACCAGTGATCCTCGAACGGAAATCACAGATACGCAGTATTTT,CATSDPRTEITDTQYF
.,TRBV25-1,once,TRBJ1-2,TGTGCCAGCAGTGATGCATCCATCTCCTTTAACTATGGCTACACCTTC,CASSDASISFNYGYTF
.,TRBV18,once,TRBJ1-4,TGTGCCAGCTCACCTGGACCCTCGACCCGAGGTGAAAAACTGTTTTTT,CASSPGPSTRGEKLFF
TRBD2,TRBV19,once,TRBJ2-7,TGTGCCAGTAGTATGAGGCTAGCGGGTGGCTCCTACGAGCAGTACTTC,CASSMRLAGGSYEQYF
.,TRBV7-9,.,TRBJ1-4,TGTGCCAGCAGCTTAAGAGGGACTGATGAAAAACTGTTTTTT,CASSLRGTDEKLFF
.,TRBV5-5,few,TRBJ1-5,TGTGCCAGCAGCCTTGGGGGAGATCAGCCCCAGCATTTT,CASSLGGDQPQHF
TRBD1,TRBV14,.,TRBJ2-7,TGTGCCAGCAGCCATTTCACCGGGACAGAACCCTACGAGCAGTACTTC,CASSHFTGTEPYEQYF
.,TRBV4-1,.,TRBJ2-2,TGCGCCAGCAGCCCCGGCAGTTGGGGTGATCCCGGGGAGCTGTTTTTT,CASSPGSWGDPGELFF
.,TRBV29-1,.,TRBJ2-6,TGCAGCGTTTCGGTCTCTGGGGCCAACGTCCTGACTTTC,CSVSVSGANVLTF
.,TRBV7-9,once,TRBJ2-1,TGTGCCAGCAGCGAAGGAGTGGCGGCGACCGGTGAGCAGTTCTTC,CASSEGVAATGEQFF